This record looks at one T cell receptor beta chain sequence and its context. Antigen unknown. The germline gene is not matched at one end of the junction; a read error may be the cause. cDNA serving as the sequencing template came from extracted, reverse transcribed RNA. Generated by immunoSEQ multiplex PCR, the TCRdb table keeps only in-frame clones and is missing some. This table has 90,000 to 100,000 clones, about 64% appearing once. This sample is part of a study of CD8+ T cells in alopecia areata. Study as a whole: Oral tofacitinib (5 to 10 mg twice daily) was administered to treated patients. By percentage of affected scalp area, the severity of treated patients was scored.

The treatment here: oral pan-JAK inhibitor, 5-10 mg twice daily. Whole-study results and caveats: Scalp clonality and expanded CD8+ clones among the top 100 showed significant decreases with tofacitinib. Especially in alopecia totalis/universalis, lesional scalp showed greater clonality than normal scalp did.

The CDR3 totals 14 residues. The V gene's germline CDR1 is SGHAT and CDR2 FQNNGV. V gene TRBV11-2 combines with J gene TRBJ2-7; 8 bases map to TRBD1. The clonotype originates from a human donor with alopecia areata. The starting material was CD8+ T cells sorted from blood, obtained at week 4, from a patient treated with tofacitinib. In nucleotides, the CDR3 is TGTGCCAGCAGCTTTTCAGGGGGCTCCCACGAGCAGTACTTC. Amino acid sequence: CASSFSGGSHEQYF.